This TCR beta chain originates from a study of blood T cell repertoires in COVID-19. The length of the CDR3 is 16 residues. Germline CDR1 LNHNV, CDR2 YYDKDF (reference sequence). The trim removed 3 bases at V and 4 bases at J, leaving 7 bases unmatched. Original handling: Reference gene primer amplification in the assay estimated nucleated cell counts. Only in-frame clones appear in the TCRdb table, and some are missing; sequencing was by immunoSEQ multiplex PCR. That table furnishes V, J and clone size, whereas the DNA furnished D and trimming. Among 150,000 to 200,000 clones listed, approximately 79% were seen once.

V usage is TRBV15 and J usage is TRBJ2-7, with 12 bases matching TRBD2. This TCR was sampled from a middle-aged woman with COVID-19, enrolled during active disease. Sequencing was carried out using peripheral blood. The CDR3 DNA sequence: TGTGCCACCAGCAGCCCCTCGACTAGCGGGAGTTACGAGCAGTACTTC. Amino acid sequence: CATSSPSTSGSYEQYF.